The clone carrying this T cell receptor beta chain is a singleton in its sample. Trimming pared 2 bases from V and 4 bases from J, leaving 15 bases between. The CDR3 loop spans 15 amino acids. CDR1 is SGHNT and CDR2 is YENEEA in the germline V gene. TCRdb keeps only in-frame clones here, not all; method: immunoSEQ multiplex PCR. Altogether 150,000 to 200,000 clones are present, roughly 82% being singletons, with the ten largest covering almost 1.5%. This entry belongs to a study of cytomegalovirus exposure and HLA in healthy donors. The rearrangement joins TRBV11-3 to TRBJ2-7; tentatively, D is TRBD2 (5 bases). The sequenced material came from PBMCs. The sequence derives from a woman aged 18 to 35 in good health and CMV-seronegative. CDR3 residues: CASSLSHRGRYEQYF. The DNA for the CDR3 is TGTGCCAGCAGCTTAAGTCATCGAGGGCGTTACGAGCAGTACTTC.